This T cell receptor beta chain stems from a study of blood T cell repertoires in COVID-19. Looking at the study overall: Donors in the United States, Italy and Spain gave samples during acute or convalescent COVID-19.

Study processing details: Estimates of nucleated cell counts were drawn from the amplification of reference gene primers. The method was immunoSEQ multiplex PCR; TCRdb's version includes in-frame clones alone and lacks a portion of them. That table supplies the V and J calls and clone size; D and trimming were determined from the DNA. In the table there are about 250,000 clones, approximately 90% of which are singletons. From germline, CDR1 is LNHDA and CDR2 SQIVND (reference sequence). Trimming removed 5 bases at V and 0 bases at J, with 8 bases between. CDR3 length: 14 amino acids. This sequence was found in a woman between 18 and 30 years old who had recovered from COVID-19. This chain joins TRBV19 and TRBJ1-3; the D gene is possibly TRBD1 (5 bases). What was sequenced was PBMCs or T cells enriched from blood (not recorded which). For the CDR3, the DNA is TGTGCCAGTAGTGGGCAGGGCTCTGGAAACACCATATATTTT. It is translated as CASSGQGSGNTIYF.